The 8 T cell receptor beta chains below all came from one sample that was sequenced in a study of T cell changes during pregnancy in multiple sclerosis. Sequencing used immunoSEQ multiplex PCR; TCRdb keeps in-frame clones, though not all of them. The repertoire holds about 27,000 clones, with about 89% as singletons. The sequences come from CD8+ T cells from peripheral blood mononuclear cells, collected in the first trimester of pregnancy. Receptors were obtained from a female donor in good health, enrolled as a control in a pregnancy study.

As DNA, the CDR3 is TGTGCCAGCAGCTTCGGCGGGAGGGCCATTGAGCAGTTCTTC. Protein sequence: CASSFGGRAIEQFF. The V gene is TRBV7-8, the J gene TRBJ2-1; 9 nucleotides line up with TRBD2. The ends lost 3 bases at V and 9 bases at J; junction bases unmatched: 6. The germline V gene has CDR1 SGHVS and CDR2 FQNEAQ. This CDR3 spans 14 amino acids.

J is TRBJ1-5 and V is TRBV6-1, with no clear D. V lost 2 bases and J lost 1, with 12 bases in between. The germline gives CDR1 MNHNS, CDR2 SASEGT. The CDR3 consists of 16 residues. CDR3 bases: TGTGCCAGCAGTGAAATAAGCGGCTGGAGCAATCAGCCCCAGCATTTT. This codes for CASSEISGWSNQPQHF.

In DNA form, the CDR3 reads TGTGCCAGCAGCTTAGGGGGGACAGGGATCCTACTCACAGATACGCAGTATTTT. As protein: CASSLGGTGILLTDTQYF. The chain has TRBV7-8 and TRBJ2-3; the match to TRBD1 covers 9 bases. V trimming: 1 base; J trimming: 2 bases; junction bases outside the gene matches: 10. This CDR3 comprises 18 residues. The germline V gene has CDR1 SGHVS and CDR2 FQNEAQ.

A few counts support this clone. This chain links TRBV10-1 with TRBJ1-1; 7 bases are shared with TRBD1. CDR1 WNHNN and CDR2 SYGVQD come from the germline V gene (reference sequence). Trimming at V came to 6 bases and at J to 7 bases, leaving 2 bases not matched to a gene. The CDR3 contains 11 residues. The CDR3 DNA sequence: TGCGCCAGCAGCGGGGACAGTGAAGCTTTCTTT. As protein: CASSGDSEAFF.

This chain connects TRBV6-1 to TRBJ1-1, with unresolved D. Germline V CDR1 and CDR2: MNHNS, SASEGT. Trimming shortened V by 0 bases and J by 2 bases, and 10 bases separated the two germline ends. The CDR3 covers 15 residues. The CDR3 DNA follows: TGTGCCAGCAGTGAAGCGCGGGTTACAAACACTGAAGCTTTCTTT. It is translated as CASSEARVTNTEAFF.

The rearrangement uses TRBV10-3 and TRBJ2-1; TRBD2 agrees at 9 bases. This CDR3 contains 17 residues. The germline CDR1 and CDR2 sequences are ENHRY and SYGVKD. With V trimmed by 0 bases and J by 5 bases, 8 bases remained unmatched. CDR3 region: CAISESQASGDNNEQFF. DNA of the CDR3: TGTGCCATCAGTGAGTCACAAGCTAGCGGGGACAACAATGAGCAGTTCTTC.

The chain joins TRBV6-4 to TRBJ2-2, with 9 bases that match TRBD2. The length of the CDR3 is 15 residues. The germline CDR1 and CDR2 sequences are MRHNA and SNTAGT. V was clipped by 3 bases and J by 5 bases; unmatched bases: 4. The CDR3 DNA sequence: TGTGCCAGCAGTGAACTAGCGGGCAGTACCGGGGAGCTGTTTTTT. Its protein product is CASSELAGSTGELFF.

This chain joins TRBV18 and TRBJ2-6; D ambiguous. Looked up from germline, CDR1 is KGHSH and CDR2 is LQKENI. V shed 2 bases and J shed 2 bases, with 7 bases lying between them. This CDR3 is built from 15 residues. The CDR3 coding sequence is TGTGCCAGCTCACCAGGGCATGCTGGGGCCAACGTCCTGACTTTC. Translation gives CASSPGHAGANVLTF.